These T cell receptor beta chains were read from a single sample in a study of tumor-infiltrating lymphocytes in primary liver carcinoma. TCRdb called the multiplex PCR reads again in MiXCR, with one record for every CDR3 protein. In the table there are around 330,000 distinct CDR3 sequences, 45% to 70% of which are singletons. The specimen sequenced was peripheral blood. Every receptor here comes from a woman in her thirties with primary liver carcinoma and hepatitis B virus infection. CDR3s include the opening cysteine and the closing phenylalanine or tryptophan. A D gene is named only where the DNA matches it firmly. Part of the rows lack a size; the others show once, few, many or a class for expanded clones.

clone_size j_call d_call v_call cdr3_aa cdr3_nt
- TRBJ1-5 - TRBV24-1 CTTGAHSNRPQHF TGTACCACCGGTGCCCATAGCAATCGGCCCCAGCATTTT
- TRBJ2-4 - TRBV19 CATQGRQAGRDIQYF TGTGCCACCCAGGGGCGGCAAGCCGGGAGAGACATTCAGTACTTC
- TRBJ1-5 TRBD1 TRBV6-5 CASSPTGRQPRHF TGTGCCAGCAGTCCGACAGGGCGTCAGCCCCGGCATTTT
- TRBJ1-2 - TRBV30 CAWSWGTGGYTF TGTGCCTGGAGCTGGGGGACTGGTGGCTACACCTTC
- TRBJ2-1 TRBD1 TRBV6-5 CASRVQGGEVYEQFF TGTGCCAGCAGAGTCCAAGGGGGCGAAGTCTATGAGCAGTTCTTC
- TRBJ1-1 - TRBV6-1 CTSSETGFTEAFF TGTACCAGCAGTGAGACGGGCTTCACTGAAGCTTTCTTT
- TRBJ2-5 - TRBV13 CASSTYSGTQETQYF TGTGCCAGCAGCACCTACTCCGGGACTCAAGAGACCCAGTACTTC
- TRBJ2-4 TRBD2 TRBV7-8 CANSPGGGAKNIQYF TGCGCCAACAGCCCCGGGGGGGGGGCCAAAAACATTCAGTACTTC
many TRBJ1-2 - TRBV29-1 CSVEGGTNYGYTF TGCAGCGTTGAAGGGGGGACAAACTATGGCTACACCTTC
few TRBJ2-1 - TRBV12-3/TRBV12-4 CASSPRDLPVAVAPLSTIDNEQFF TGTGCCAGCAGTCCCCGAGACTTACCAGTAGCGGTAGCCCCCCTCTCCACTATTGACAATGAGCAGTTCTTC
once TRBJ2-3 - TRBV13 CASSIHLPADTDTQYF TGTGCCAGCAGCATCCACCTGCCCGCGGACACAGATACGCAGTATTTT
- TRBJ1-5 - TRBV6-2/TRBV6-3 CASSYVRTYSNQPQHF TGTGCCAGCAGTTATGTCAGAACCTATAGCAATCAGCCCCAGCATTTT
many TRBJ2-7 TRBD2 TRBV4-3 CASSPRTSDYEQYF TGCGCCAGCAGCCCGCGGACTAGCGACTACGAGCAGTACTTC
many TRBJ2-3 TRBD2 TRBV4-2 CASSPAGGGITDTQYF TGTGCCAGCAGCCCCGCCGGGGGGGGCATCACAGATACGCAGTATTTT